The table lists the clone carrying this T cell receptor beta chain with a count of one. Germline V CDR1 and CDR2: MNHNS, SASEGT. This CDR3 region has 15 residues. Unmatched junction bases numbered 6, after V lost 3 bases and J lost 6 bases. Under the authors' procedure: Reference gene primer amplification gave nucleated cell count estimates. Produced via immunoSEQ multiplex PCR; TCRdb's table is partial and in-frame only. The V and J calls and the clone size are those of that table, but D and trimming were determined from the DNA. The sample shows about 490,000 clones, approximately 85% of them seen only once. This sample was taken from a study of blood T cell repertoires in COVID-19. Overall study: Donors in the United States, Italy and Spain gave samples during acute or convalescent COVID-19. In each case, the material was cDNA or gDNA derived from T cells, B-cell-depleted T cells, or PBMCs.

The receptor's source is a human donor in a cohort sampled during active COVID-19. The chain combines TRBV6-1 with TRBJ2-2; 8 bases agree with TRBD2. The sample comprised peripheral blood. The CDR3 bases are TGTGCCAGCAGTGAGGCGGGACTAGGAGCCGGGGAGCTGTTTTTT. Translating gives CASSEAGLGAGELFF.